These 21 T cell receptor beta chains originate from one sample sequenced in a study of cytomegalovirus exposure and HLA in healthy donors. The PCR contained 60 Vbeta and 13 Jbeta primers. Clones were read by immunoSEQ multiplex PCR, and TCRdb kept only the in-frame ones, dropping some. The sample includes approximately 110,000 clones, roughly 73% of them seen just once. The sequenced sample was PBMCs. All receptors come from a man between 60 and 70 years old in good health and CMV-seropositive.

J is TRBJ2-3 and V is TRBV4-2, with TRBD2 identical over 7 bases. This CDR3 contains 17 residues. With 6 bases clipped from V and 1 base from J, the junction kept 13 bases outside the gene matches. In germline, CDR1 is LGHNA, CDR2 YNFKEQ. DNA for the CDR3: TGTGCCAGCAGTTTAAGTGCGGGGGATTGGCGCACAGATACGCAGTATTTT. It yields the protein CASSLSAGDWRTDTQYF.

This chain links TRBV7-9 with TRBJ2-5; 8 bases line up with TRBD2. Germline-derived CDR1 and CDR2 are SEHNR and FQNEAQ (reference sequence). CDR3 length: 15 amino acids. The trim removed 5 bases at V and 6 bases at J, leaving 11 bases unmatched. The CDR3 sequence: CASSPPGGGKKTQYF. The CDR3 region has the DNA TGTGCCAGCAGCCCCCCGGGGGGGGGAAAAAAGACCCAGTACTTC.

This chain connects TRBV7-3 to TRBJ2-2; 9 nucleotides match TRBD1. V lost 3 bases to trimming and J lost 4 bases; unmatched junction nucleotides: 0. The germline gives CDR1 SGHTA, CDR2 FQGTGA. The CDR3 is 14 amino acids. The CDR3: CASSLTGGTGELFF. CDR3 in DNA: TGTGCCAGCAGCTTGACAGGGGGCACCGGGGAGCTGTTTTTT.

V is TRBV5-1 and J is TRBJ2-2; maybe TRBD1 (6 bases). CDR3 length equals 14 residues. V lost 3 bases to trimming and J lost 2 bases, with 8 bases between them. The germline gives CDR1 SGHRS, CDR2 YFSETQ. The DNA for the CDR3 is TGCGCCAGCAGCTGGGACACTAACACCGGGGAGCTGTTTTTT. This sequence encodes CASSWDTNTGELFF. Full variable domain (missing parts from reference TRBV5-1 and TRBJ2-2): KAGVTQTPRYLIKTRGQQVTLSCSPISGHRSVSWYQQTPGQGLQFLFEYFSETQRNKGNFPGRFSGRQFSNSRSEMNVSTLELGDSALYLCASSWDTNTGELFFGEGSRLTVL.

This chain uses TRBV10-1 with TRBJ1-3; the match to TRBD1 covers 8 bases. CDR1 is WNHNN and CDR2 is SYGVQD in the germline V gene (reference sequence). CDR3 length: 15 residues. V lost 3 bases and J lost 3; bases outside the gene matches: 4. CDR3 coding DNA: TGCGCCAGCAGTGAAGGACAGGGCTATGGAAACACCATATATTTT. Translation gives CASSEGQGYGNTIYF.

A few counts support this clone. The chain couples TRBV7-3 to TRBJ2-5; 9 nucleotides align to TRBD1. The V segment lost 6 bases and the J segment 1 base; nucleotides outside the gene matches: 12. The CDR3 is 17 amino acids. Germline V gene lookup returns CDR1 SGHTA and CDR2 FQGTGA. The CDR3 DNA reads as TGTGCCAGCAGTGCTACAGGGGGCGATTGGGGCCAAGAGACCCAGTACTTC. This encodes CASSATGGDWGQETQYF.

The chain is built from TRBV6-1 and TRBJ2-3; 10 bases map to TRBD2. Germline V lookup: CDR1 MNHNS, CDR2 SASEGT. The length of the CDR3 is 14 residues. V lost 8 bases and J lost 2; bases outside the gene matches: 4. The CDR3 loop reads CASLAGANTDTQYF. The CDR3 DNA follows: TGTGCCAGCCTAGCGGGGGCCAACACAGATACGCAGTATTTT.

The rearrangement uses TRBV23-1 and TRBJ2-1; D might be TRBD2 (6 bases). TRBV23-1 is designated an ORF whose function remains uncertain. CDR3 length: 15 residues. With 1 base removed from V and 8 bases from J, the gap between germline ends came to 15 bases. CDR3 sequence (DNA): TGCGCCAGCAGTCAATGGGGCGGGGTCCCCGATGAGCAGTTCTTC. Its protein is CASSQWGGVPDEQFF.

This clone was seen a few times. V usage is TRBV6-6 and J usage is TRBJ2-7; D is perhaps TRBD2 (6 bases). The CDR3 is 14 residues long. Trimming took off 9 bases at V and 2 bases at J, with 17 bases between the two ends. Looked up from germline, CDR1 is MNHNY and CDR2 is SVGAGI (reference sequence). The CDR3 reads CASRPGTFAYEQYF. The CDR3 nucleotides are TGTGCCAGTCGACCCGGGACTTTTGCCTACGAGCAGTACTTC.

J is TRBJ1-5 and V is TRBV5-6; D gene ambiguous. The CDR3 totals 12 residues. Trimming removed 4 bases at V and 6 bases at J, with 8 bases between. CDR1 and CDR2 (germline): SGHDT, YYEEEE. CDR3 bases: TGTGCCAGCAGCCGCTTACTTCAGCCCCAGCATTTT. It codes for CASSRLLQPQHF.

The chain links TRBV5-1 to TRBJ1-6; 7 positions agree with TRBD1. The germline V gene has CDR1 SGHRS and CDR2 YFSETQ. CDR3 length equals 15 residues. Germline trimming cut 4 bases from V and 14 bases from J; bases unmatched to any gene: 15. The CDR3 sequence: CASSTTGTELLSLHF. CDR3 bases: TGCGCCAGCAGCACTACCGGGACAGAGCTTTTATCCCTCCACTTT.

The CDR3 loop reads CASKEYPGELFF. Here the CDR3 DNA reads TGTGCCAGCAAGGAGTATCCCGGGGAGCTGTTTTTT. This chain joins TRBV2 and TRBJ2-2; D is unresolved. V was trimmed by 7 bases and J by 6 bases, leaving 9 bases between them. CDR1 and CDR2 from the germline V gene are SNHLY and FYNNEI. This CDR3 has 12 residues.

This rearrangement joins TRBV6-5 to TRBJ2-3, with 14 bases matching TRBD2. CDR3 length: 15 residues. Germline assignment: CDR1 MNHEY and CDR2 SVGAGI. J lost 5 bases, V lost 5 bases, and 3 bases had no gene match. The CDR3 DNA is TGTGCCAGCAGTACCGGGACTAGCGGGGGAGATACGCAGTATTTT. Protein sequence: CASSTGTSGGDTQYF.

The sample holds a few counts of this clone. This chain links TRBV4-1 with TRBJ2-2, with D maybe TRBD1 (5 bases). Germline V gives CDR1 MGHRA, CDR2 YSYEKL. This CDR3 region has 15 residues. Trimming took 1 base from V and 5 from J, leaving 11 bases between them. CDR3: CASSQVSTVTGELFF. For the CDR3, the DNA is TGCGCCAGCAGCCAAGTCTCGACAGTGACCGGGGAGCTGTTTTTT.

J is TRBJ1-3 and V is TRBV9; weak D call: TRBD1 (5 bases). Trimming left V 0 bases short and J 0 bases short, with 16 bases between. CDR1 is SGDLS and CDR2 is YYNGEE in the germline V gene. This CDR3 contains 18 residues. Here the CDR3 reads CASSVAPSQGPSGNTIYF. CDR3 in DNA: TGTGCCAGCAGCGTAGCTCCAAGTCAGGGCCCCTCTGGAAACACCATATATTTT.

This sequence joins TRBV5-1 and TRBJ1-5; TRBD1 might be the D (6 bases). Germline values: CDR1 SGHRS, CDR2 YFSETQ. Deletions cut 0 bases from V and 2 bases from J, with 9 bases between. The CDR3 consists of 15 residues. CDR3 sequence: CASSLGGQGNQPQHF. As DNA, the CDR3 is TGCGCCAGCAGCTTGGGGGGACAAGGCAATCAGCCCCAGCATTTT.

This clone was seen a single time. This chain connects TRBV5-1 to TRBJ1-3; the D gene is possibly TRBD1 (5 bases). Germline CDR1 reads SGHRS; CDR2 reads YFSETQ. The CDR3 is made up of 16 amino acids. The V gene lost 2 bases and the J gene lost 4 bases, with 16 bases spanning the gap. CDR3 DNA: TGCGCCAGCAGCTTCTCAGGGCCCCTCGGAGGAAACACCATATATTTT. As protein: CASSFSGPLGGNTIYF. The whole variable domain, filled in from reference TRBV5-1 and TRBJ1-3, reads KAGVTQTPRYLIKTRGQQVTLSCSPISGHRSVSWYQQTPGQGLQFLFEYFSETQRNKGNFPGRFSGRQFSNSRSEMNVSTLELGDSALYLCASSFSGPLGGNTIYFGEGSWLTVV.

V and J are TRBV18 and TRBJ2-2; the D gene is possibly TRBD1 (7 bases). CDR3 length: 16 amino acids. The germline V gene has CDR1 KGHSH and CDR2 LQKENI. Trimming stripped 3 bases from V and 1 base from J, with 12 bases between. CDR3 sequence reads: CASSPWGDRNTGELFF. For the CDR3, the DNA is TGTGCCAGCTCACCGTGGGGGGACAGGAACACCGGGGAGCTGTTTTTT. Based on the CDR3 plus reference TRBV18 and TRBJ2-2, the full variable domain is NAGVMQNPRHLVRRRGQEARLRCSPMKGHSHVYWYRQLPEEGLKFMVYLQKENIIDESGMPKERFSAEFPKEGPSILRIQQVVRGDSAAYFCASSPWGDRNTGELFFGEGSRLTVL.

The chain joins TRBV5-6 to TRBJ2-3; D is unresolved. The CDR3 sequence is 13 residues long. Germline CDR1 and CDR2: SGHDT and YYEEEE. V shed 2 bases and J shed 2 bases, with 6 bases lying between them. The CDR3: CASSFDFTDTQYF. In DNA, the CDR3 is TGTGCCAGCAGCTTCGACTTCACAGATACGCAGTATTTT.

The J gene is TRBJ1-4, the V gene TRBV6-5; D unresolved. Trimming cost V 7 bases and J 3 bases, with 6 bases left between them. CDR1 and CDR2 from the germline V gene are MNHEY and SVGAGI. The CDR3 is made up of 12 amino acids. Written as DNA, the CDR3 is TGTGCCAGCAAGGCGGCTAATGAAAAACTGTTTTTT. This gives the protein CASKAANEKLFF.

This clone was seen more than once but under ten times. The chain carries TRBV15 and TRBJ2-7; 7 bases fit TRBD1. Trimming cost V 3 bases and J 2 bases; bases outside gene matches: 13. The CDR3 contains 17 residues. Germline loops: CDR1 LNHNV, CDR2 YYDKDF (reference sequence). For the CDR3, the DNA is TGTGCCACCAGCAGGGGAACGGACCGGGACAGCCCCTACGAGCAGTACTTC. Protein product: CATSRGTDRDSPYEQYF.